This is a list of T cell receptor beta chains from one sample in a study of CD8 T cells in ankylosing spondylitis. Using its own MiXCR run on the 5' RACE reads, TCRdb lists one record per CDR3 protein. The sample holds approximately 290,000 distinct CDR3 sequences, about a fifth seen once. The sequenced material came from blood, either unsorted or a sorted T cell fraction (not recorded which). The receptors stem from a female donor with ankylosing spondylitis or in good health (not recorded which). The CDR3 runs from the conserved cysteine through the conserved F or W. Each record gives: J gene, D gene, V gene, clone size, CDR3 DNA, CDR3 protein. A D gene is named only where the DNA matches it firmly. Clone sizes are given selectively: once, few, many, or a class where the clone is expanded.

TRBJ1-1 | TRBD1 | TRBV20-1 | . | TGCAGTGCTATCCGGAACAGGGGGCGCGGGACTGAAGCTTTCTTT | CSAIRNRGRGTEAFF
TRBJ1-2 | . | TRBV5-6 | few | TGTGCCAGCAGCTTGGCCCCAAACTATGGCTACACCTTC | CASSLAPNYGYTF
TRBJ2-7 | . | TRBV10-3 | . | TGTGCCATCAGTGTAGGCAGCGCCTACGAGCAGTACTTC | CAISVGSAYEQYF
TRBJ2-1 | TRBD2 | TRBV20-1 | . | TGCAGTGCCGGCGGGACTAGCGGGAGGAATGAGCAGTTCTTC | CSAGGTSGRNEQFF
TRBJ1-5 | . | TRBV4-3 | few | TGCGCCAGCAGCCAAGGATCGGGGGATCAGCCCCAGCATTTT | CASSQGSGDQPQHF
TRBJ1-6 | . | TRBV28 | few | TGTGCCAGCAGTTTTGTCGGGGGAGCTCGGAATTCACCCCTCCACTTT | CASSFVGGARNSPLHF
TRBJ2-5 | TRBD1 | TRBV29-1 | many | TGCAGCGTTGAACGGGACAGGGATTTCGAGACCCAGTACTTC | CSVERDRDFETQYF
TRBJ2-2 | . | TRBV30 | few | TGTGCCTGGAGTGGTATCTTCACCGGGGAGCTGTTTTTT | CAWSGIFTGELFF
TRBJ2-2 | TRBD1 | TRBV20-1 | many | TGCAGTGCTAAAGGGGGATCTAGGGACAGCCTCATAAGAAACACCGGGGAGCTGTTTTTT | CSAKGGSRDSLIRNTGELFF
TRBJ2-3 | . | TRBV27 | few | TGTGCCAGCAGTTTATCGGGGACTCGACCCACAGATACGCAGTATTTT | CASSLSGTRPTDTQYF
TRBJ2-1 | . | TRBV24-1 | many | TGTGCCACCAGTGGCCATAAGACTAGTGTCTCATCGAATCGCAATGAGCAGTTCTTC | CATSGHKTSVSSNRNEQFF
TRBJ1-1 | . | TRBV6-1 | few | TGTGCCAGCAGTCGGGTATCTGGGAACACTGAAGCTTTCTTT | CASSRVSGNTEAFF
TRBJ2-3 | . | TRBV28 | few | TGTGCCAGCAGCGATGGGGCCGCAGATACGCAGTATTTT | CASSDGAADTQYF
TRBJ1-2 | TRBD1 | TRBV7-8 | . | TGTGCCAGCAGCTTAGCAGGAGACAGGGCAGGCTATGGCTACACCTTC | CASSLAGDRAGYGYTF
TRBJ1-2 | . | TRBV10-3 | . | TGTGCCATCAGTGACCCCGACAGTGTTAACTATGGCTACACCTTC | CAISDPDSVNYGYTF
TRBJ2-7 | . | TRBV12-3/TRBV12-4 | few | TGTGCCAGCAGTTTAGTCCTAGAACAGGCTGGCGAGCAGTACTTC | CASSLVLEQAGEQYF
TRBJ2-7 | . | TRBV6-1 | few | TGTGCCAGCAGGTTAAGCGGGCGTGGGGAGCAGTACTTC | CASRLSGRGEQYF
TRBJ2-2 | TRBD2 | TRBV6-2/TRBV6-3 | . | TGTGCCAGCAGTTACTCATTAGGTGTCCGCGGGAGGGCACGCACCGGGGAGCTGTTTTTT | CASSYSLGVRGRARTGELFF
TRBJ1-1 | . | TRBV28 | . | TGTGCCAGCAGTGAGACAGTAGGGGACACTGAAGCTTTCTTT | CASSETVGDTEAFF
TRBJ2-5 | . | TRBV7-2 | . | TGTGCCAGCAGCTTAGCGGGGCTTTCAAGTGGAGAGACCCAGTACTTC | CASSLAGLSSGETQYF
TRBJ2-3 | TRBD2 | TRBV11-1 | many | TGTGCCAGCAGCTTAGTGATGGCTAGCGGCAGAGCAAGCACAGATACGCAGTATTTT | CASSLVMASGRASTDTQYF
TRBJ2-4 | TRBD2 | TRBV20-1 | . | TGCAGTGCGGAGGTGACTAGCGGGGCGGGGGACATTCAGTACTTC | CSAEVTSGAGDIQYF
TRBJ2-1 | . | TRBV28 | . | TGTGCCAGAGGTTTGACTCCTCAGATCAATGAGCAGTTCTTC | CARGLTPQINEQFF
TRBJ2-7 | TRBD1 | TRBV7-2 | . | TGTGCCAGCAGCTTAAACAGGGGATACTACGAGCAGTACTTC | CASSLNRGYYEQYF
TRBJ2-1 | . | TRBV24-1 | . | TGTGCCACCAGTGCCCGGACTGGGCCAGGGGATGAGCAGTTCTTC | CATSARTGPGDEQFF
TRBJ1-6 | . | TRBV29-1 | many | TGCAGCGCGCAGGAGAAGGGGCTTAATTCACCCCTCCACTTT | CSAQEKGLNSPLHF
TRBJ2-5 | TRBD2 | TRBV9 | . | TGTGCCAGCAGCCCATTGGGACTAGCGGGAGAGACCCAGTACTTC | CASSPLGLAGETQYF
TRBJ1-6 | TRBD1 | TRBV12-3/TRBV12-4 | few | TGTGCCAGCAGTTTCCGGGACAGTCCCAATTCACCCCTCCACTTT | CASSFRDSPNSPLHF
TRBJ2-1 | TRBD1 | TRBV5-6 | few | TGTGCCACCACATGGGACAGGGGGAATGAGCAGTTCTTC | CATTWDRGNEQFF
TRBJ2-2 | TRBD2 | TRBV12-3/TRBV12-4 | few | TGTGCCAGCAGCCGGACTAGCGGGAGCATCGGGGAGCTGTTTTTT | CASSRTSGSIGELFF
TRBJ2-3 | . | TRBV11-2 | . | TGTGCCAGCAGCTCCTCGACTAGATGGGGCCCAGATACGCAGTATTTT | CASSSSTRWGPDTQYF
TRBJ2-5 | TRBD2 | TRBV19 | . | TGTGCCAGTAGTCTTCAGCGGGATCAAGAGACCCAGTACTTC | CASSLQRDQETQYF
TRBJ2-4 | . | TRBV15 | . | TGTGCCACCAGCAGAGATTTAAAATTAGCCAAAAACATTCAGTACTTC | CATSRDLKLAKNIQYF
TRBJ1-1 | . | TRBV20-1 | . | TGCAGTGCTAGAGTTGGGGTGGGGAACACTGAAGCTTTCTTT | CSARVGVGNTEAFF
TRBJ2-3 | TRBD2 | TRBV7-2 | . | TGTGCCAGCAGCTTAGAGCGGGGATACTCCACAGATACGCAGTATTTT | CASSLERGYSTDTQYF
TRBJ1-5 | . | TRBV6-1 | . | TGTGCCAGCAGCAGCCAGGGAGGCAATCAGCCCCAGCATTTT | CASSSQGGNQPQHF
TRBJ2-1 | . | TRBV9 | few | TGTGCCAGCAGCGTCGGCTGGGCCCACAATGAGCAGTTCTTC | CASSVGWAHNEQFF
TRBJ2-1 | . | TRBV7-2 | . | TGTGCCAGCAGCTCCGACACCTACAATGAGCAGTTCTTC | CASSSDTYNEQFF
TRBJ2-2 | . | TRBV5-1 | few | TGCGCCAGCAAAGGACTAATGGCCCGCACCGGGGAGCTGTTTTTT | CASKGLMARTGELFF